This T cell receptor beta chain was captured by sequencing in a study of T cells expressing NK-cell markers (dated by TCRdb to 2019 to 2021). General notes on the study: Eight or nine donors provided sorted CD3+CD56+NKG2C+, CD3+CD56+NKG2C- and CD3+CD56-NKG2C+ T-cell subsets, whose TCR beta-chain repertoires were profiled. Of the eight sequenced donors, seven were found to be HCMV-seropositive and one was found to be HCMV-seronegative. The study sequenced eight donors, all healthy volunteers chosen at random: three men and five women. Libraries were sequenced as 2 x 150 bp reads on Illumina HiSeq 2000/2500, MiSeq or NextSeq.

CDR1 and CDR2, per the germline V gene, are KGHSH and LQKENI. From the cysteine through the phenylalanine, the CDR3 covers 17 amino acids. There is no recorded DNA. With regard to this clonotype: The antigen it recognizes is unknown.

General study outcomes and caveats: Whether the expanded NKG2C-expressing T cell clones were specific for HCMV antigens remained unclear. Those dominant clonotypes were again the most abundant among CD3+CD56-NKG2C+ cells in a handful of donors, at about 25-60.1%. In a handful of donors, the dominant CD3+CD56+NKG2C+ clonotypes were among the top 10 CD8+ clonotypes and accounted for roughly 1.0-8% of CD8+ T cells.

The sample was run on an Illumina HiSeq 2000. 5'RACE template switching, by which a universal primer site and unique molecular identifiers were added, was used to make TCR beta cDNA libraries. Priming for cDNA synthesis came from the TCR beta constant segment, and two successive PCR amplification steps followed. In the paper's pipeline: Reads were demultiplexed and grouped by UMI with MIGEC, and clonotypes were assembled and quantified with MiTCR. To exclude erroneous sequences, any TCR cDNA sequence not supported by at least two reads was discarded. The tcR package was used for downstream repertoire analysis, with clonotypes matched between fractions based on CDR3 nucleotide sequence plus V segment. VDJmatch was used to annotate antigen specificity against VDJdb, with one amino acid substitution allowed in CDR3. The reads, reprocessed by TCRdb, yield one row per CDR3 protein sequence and no DNA. The V and J calls, along with clone size, are taken from TCRdb and not from the paper's own processing. This specimen's table enumerates about 140,000 distinct CDR3 sequences. The ten most abundant clones make up approximately 12% of the sample.

To determine HCMV serostatus, a commercial ELISA kit was used to detect HCMV-specific IgG in serum. Ficoll density gradient centrifugation was used to isolate peripheral blood mononuclear cells from blood. This clonotype was sampled from a man aged 18 to 29 in good health. Donor details come from another sample of the same person, matched by shared clones. The sequenced material came from blood T cells: a sorted CD56 or NKG2C T cell subset, CD4+ or CD8+ T cells, or bulk PBMC T cells (not recorded which). This sequence uses TRBV18 and TRBJ1-1; there is no DNA to check the TCRdb D call of TRBD1. The CDR3 in this case is CASSPYGTGERNTEAFF.